A single T cell receptor (beta chain) is shown here with its context. The target antigen is unknown. Expressed TCRB transcripts were sequenced because the entire RNA isolate underwent reverse transcription. Clones were sequenced by immunoSEQ multiplex PCR, and TCRdb holds only the in-frame ones, with some missing. This table holds approximately 260,000 clones, roughly 21% found once. The length of the CDR3 is 16 residues. Germline V gene sequence: CDR1 SGHTA, CDR2 FQGNSA. V lost 0 bases, J lost 7 bases, and 3 bases stayed unmatched. The data were taken from a study of beta chain features in type 1 diabetes. Points from the study as a whole: Patients and controls would share equally any PCR tilt toward shorter templates. In all four CD4+ subsets, TCRB CDR3 length was significantly, moderately reduced in type 1 diabetes.

The source of this sequence is a woman between 40 and 50 years old with type 1 diabetes. The V call is TRBV7-2, the J call TRBJ2-1; TRBD2 matches at 13 bases. The sequenced sample consisted of naive CD4+ T cells from blood. CDR3 protein: CASSLAQLAGGNEQFF. CDR3 DNA: TGTGCCAGCAGCTTAGCGCAACTAGCGGGAGGGAATGAGCAGTTCTTC. The full variable domain, with the rest looked up from reference TRBV7-2 and TRBJ2-1, is GAGVSQSPSNKVTEKGKDVELRCDPISGHTALYWYRQSLGQGLEFLIYFQGNSAPDKSGLPSDRFSAERTGGSVSTLTIQRTQQEDSAVYLCASSLAQLAGGNEQFFGPGTRLTVL.